These T cell receptor beta chains were read from a single sample in a study of regulatory T cells in long-lasting Graves disease. TCRdb redid the calling of the multiplex PCR reads with MiXCR, one entry per CDR3 protein. The table shows 350,000 to 450,000 distinct CDR3 sequences, with 16% occurring only once. The sample was also reused in another study, on T cells in Graves' hyperthyroidism and ophthalmopathy.

Sequenced material: peripheral blood mononuclear cells (PBMCs), taken at new diagnosis, from a patient treated with antithyroid drugs. The receptors were sampled from a man in his forties with Graves disease. Each CDR3 is given with its conserved first and last residue. Fields, in order: J gene, V gene, clone size, D gene, CDR3 DNA, CDR3 protein. D genes are given only for firm matches. Size values are once, few and many counts, or a class for expanded clones, and some rows have none.

TRBJ1-3 TRBV4-2 few - TGTGCCAGCAGCCAAGCCGCTGGAAACACCATATATTTT CASSQAAGNTIYF
TRBJ1-2 TRBV10-3 many - TGTGCCATCAGTGGAGCCGGCTATGGCTACACCTTC CAISGAGYGYTF
TRBJ2-7 TRBV5-1 many - TGCGCCAGCAGCGTCGCAGGTAGGACCTACGAGCAGTACTTC CASSVAGRTYEQYF
TRBJ2-2 TRBV6-1 - - TGTGCCAGCTGGCGAGGAACCGGGGAGCTGTTTTTT CASWRGTGELFF
TRBJ1-1 TRBV10-2 many - TGTGCCAGCAGCCGGGTGAACACTGAAGCTTTCTTT CASSRVNTEAFF
TRBJ2-4 TRBV4-2 once - TGTGCCAGCAGCCAAGAATCTGGGCAGGGCGGGCTGGGCATTCAGTACTTC CASSQESGQGGLGIQYF
TRBJ2-7 TRBV2 few - TGTGCCAGCAGTTACAGGGGAGGCTCCTACGAGCAGTACTTC CASSYRGGSYEQYF
TRBJ2-3 TRBV9 - - TGTGCCAGCAGCCCCCGGACCCTGGTTAGTACGCAGTATTTT CASSPRTLVSTQYF
TRBJ2-1 TRBV7-8 many - TGTGCCAGCAGCACCCTTACAGGGAACTCCTACAATGAGCAGTTCTTC CASSTLTGNSYNEQFF
TRBJ2-5 TRBV20-1 - - TGCAGTGCTAGAGACGGTCTCGACCAAGAGACCCAGTACTTC CSARDGLDQETQYF
TRBJ2-7 TRBV6-1 many TRBD1 TGTGCCAGCAGGAACCCGGGACAGGGTCCCGAGCAGTACTTC CASRNPGQGPEQYF
TRBJ2-2 TRBV15 - - TGTGCCACCAGCAGAGATCTGGGGTCCGGGGAGCTGTTTTTT CATSRDLGSGELFF
TRBJ1-4 TRBV5-1 once TRBD1 TGCGCCAGCAGCTCACAGGGGTCTAATGAAAAACTGTTTTTT CASSSQGSNEKLFF
TRBJ2-3 TRBV28 many TRBD2 TGTGCCAGCAGTTTATCCGGACTAGCGTTTAGCACAGATACGCAGTATTTT CASSLSGLAFSTDTQYF
TRBJ1-2 TRBV28 many - TGTGCCAGCAGTACCCGAAACTATGGCTACACCTTC CASSTRNYGYTF